The rows below give T cell receptor beta chains drawn from one sample of a study of PD-1 blockade in classical Hodgkin lymphoma. The table came from immunoSEQ multiplex PCR; TCRdb's copy has only in-frame clones and leaves some out. The sample consists of about 19,000 clones, less than 85% of them appearing once. Sample: peripheral blood mononuclear cells (PBMCs), taken at baseline. The receptors stem from a human donor with classical Hodgkin lymphoma. CDR3s include the opening cysteine and the closing phenylalanine or tryptophan. A D gene is named only where the DNA matches it firmly. Size is stated for part of the rows, as once, few or many counts, or as a class when the clone is expanded.

J | D | size | V | CDR3 | DNA
TRBJ1-5 | TRBD1 | NA | TRBV5-4 | CASSFFPGGAGQPQHF | TGTGCCAGCAGCTTTTTCCCAGGGGGCGCAGGGCAGCCCCAGCATTTT
TRBJ2-1 | TRBD1 | NA | TRBV6-1 | CASSLQGAHEQFF | TGTGCCAGCAGTCTCCAGGGGGCCCATGAGCAGTTCTTC
TRBJ1-2 | NA | NA | TRBV7-2 | CASSMGLRDGYTF | TGTGCCAGCAGCATGGGCCTCAGGGATGGCTACACCTTC
TRBJ1-4 | NA | NA | TRBV11-1 | CASSQGRSNEKLFF | TGTGCCAGCAGCCAGGGGCGGTCGAATGAAAAACTGTTTTTT
TRBJ1-5 | NA | few | TRBV4-3 | CASSPGVSNQPQHF | TGCGCCAGCAGCCCCGGGGTTAGCAATCAGCCCCAGCATTTT
TRBJ2-7 | NA | NA | TRBV19 | CASSISGQSAYEQYF | TGTGCCAGTAGTATATCTGGACAGTCGGCATACGAGCAGTACTTC
TRBJ2-7 | NA | NA | TRBV28 | CASSFDRYEQYF | TGTGCCAGCAGTTTTGACAGATACGAGCAGTACTTC
TRBJ2-7 | NA | NA | TRBV7-6 | CASSYPGPVGLYEQYF | TGTGCCAGCAGCTACCCGGGACCCGTGGGCCTCTACGAGCAGTACTTC
TRBJ2-1 | TRBD1 | NA | TRBV10-3 | CAISGGQGLSHSYNEQFF | TGTGCCATCAGTGGGGGACAGGGTCTATCGCACTCCTACAATGAGCAGTTCTTC
TRBJ2-2 | TRBD2 | NA | TRBV30 | CAWSPLAAGDDTGELFF | TGTGCCTGGAGTCCCCTCGCAGCGGGGGATGACACCGGGGAGCTGTTTTTT
TRBJ2-1 | NA | once | TRBV18 | CASSPGYNEQFF | TGTGCCAGCTCACCAGGGTACAATGAGCAGTTCTTC
TRBJ1-3 | NA | NA | TRBV5-1 | CASSLAGSGNTIYF | TGCGCCAGCAGCTTGGCAGGGTCTGGAAACACCATATATTTT
TRBJ2-5 | NA | NA | TRBV7-3 | CASSLNQQETQYF | TGTGCCAGCAGCTTAAATCAACAAGAGACCCAGTACTTC
TRBJ2-2 | NA | NA | TRBV13 | CASSYRTGELFF | TGTGCCAGCAGCTACCGCACCGGGGAGCTGTTTTTT
TRBJ2-1 | TRBD2 | NA | TRBV7-3 | CASSQLAGGQVEQFF | TGTGCCAGCAGCCAACTAGCGGGGGGGCAAGTTGAGCAGTTCTTC
TRBJ1-1 | TRBD1 | NA | TRBV15 | CATSRVAGGGPSTEAFF | TGTGCCACCAGCAGAGTGGCAGGGGGCGGCCCCAGCACTGAAGCTTTCTTT
TRBJ2-2 | NA | NA | TRBV7-3 | CASSENYKGGELFF | TGTGCCAGCAGCGAGAACTATAAGGGCGGGGAGCTGTTTTTT
TRBJ2-5 | NA | NA | TRBV7-9 | CASIHAGEETQYF | TGTGCCAGCATCCACGCAGGGGAAGAGACCCAGTACTTC
TRBJ1-3 | NA | NA | TRBV21-1 | CASSKILQGAPGNTIYF | TGTGCCAGCAGCAAAATCCTACAGGGCGCGCCTGGAAACACCATATATTTT
TRBJ2-7 | TRBD1 | NA | TRBV4-3 | CASSSGTGSYEQYF | TGCGCCAGCAGCTCCGGGACAGGGTCCTACGAGCAGTACTTC